This T cell receptor (beta chain) was sequenced during a study of blood T cell repertoires in acute mononucleosis (dated by TCRdb to 2020 to 2021). Background for the entire study: Convalescent samples were collected 5 to 8 months after the acute presentation, representing the memory response. The mean blood EBV load was around 4 log10 genome copies per million B cells in acute infection and under 3 at convalescence. What the research found in general, with its limitations: With only a few donors in the cohort, group averages were based on very few individuals. Just 7.5% to 9% of the unique acute clonotypes remained in convalescence, but these persisting clonotypes accounted for most of the response, and new, diverse de novo clonotypes seemingly replaced the other acute clonotypes. Low acute-to-convalescent clonotype overlap might partly reflect sampling error, because only a fraction of each donor's blood was analyzed. For BRLF1 (YVL-BR), a dominant role in TCR repertoire selection was played by TCRalpha CDR3 motifs, whereas only a minimal role was played by TCRbeta.

For TCR profiling, total RNA from no fewer than 10,000 sorted tetramer+ CD8 T cells was reverse transcribed into cDNA. PCR amplification of CDR3 regions used primers annealing to V and J regions and added unique molecular identifiers so that templates could be tracked. The immunoSEQ platform, including its sequencing and error-correction standards, was used to profile TCRalpha and TCRbeta chains. In the authors' own workflow: Clonal copy numbers were corrected for sequencing and PCR errors, and CDR3s were defined according to IMGT conventions. Only productive rearrangements were analyzed, using immunoSEQ Analyzer versions 2.0 and 3.0, with gene-pairing frequencies processed further in Microsoft Excel. V-J pairings were visualized as Circos plots, and CDR3 motifs were found with MEME plus a custom motifSearch program. The probability of generation of TCR sequences was calculated using the OLGA algorithm. Clonotypes seen at both visits were called persistent; those seen only acutely were nonpersistent; those seen only at convalescence were de novo. A public TCR was defined as an amino acid clonotype used by more than one donor. In TCRdb, the immuneACCESS table is reduced to in-frame sequences with V and J assigned. These tables do not hold every clone; where another copy was compared, an unresolved V gene accounts for under half, and the others remain unexplained. The V and J calls and the clone size are those of that table, but D and trimming were determined from the DNA. The sample contains 800 to 950 clones, approximately 30% of them found a single time. The ten most abundant clones make up around 60% of the sample.

The CDR3 sequence holds 12 residues, the cysteine and phenylalanine included. The sequence is cut down to CDR3 DNA, 36 bases in frame from base 1. The germline V gene (reference sequence) provides CDR1 LNHDA and CDR2 SQIVND. The V and J ends are trimmed by 9 bases and 4 bases, leaving 11 bases between them. Explained via the paper, the time point label denotes: convalescence about 6 months (5-8 months) after acute presentation (visit 7). The study tracked CD8 T cell responses to two immunodominant EBV epitopes, BRLF1 109 (YVL-BR) and BMLF1 280 (GLC-BM), over primary infection. Primary EBV infection was taken to be indicated by a positive serum heterophile antibody test and EBV viral capsid antigen-specific IgM. Total CD8 T cells were first enriched from PBMCs by magnetic positive selection (MACS). Live CD3+ CD8+ tetramer+ cells were sorted on a FACSAria III to over 95% purity. A PE-conjugated tetramer loaded with the BRLF1 109-117 peptide was used for cell sorting. Directly ex vivo after tetramer sorting, the TCR repertoires of EBV epitope-specific CD8 T cells were deep-sequenced at acute infection and at convalescence. A few people aged roughly 18 to 30 with clinical acute infectious mononucleosis and laboratory evidence of primary EBV infection were used as donors. Heparinized peripheral blood was drawn at clinical presentation with mononucleosis symptoms and again about 6 months later. Ficoll-Paque density gradient centrifugation was used to isolate PBMCs.

Many counts were recorded for this clone. No much larger clone exists at a distance of one base, and base qualities are not known. The input for sequencing was EBV YVL epitope tetramer+ CD8+ T cells sorted from PBMCs, taken during convalescence from infectious mononucleosis. The cell subset or site label corresponds to: CD8 T cells binding a tetramer with EBV BRLF1 109-117 peptide (YVL-BR). The TCR originated in a man between 18 and 35 years old with infectious mononucleosis caused by EBV. The sequence links TRBV19 to TRBJ2-3; the D gene identity is not certain. The DNA reads as follows: TGTGCCAGCAGTTTATTCTCAGATACGCAGTATTTT. Translated, it reads CASSLFSDTQYF. When the CDR3 is completed using the reference TRBV19 and TRBJ2-3 genes on either side, the full variable domain is DGGITQSPKYLFRKEGQNVTLSCEQNLNHDAMYWYRQDPGQGLRLIYYSQIVNDFQKGDIAEGYSVSREKKESFPLTVTSAQKNPTAFYLCASSLFSDTQYFGPGTRLTVL.